This TCR beta chain appears in the sequencing data of a study of blood T cells in healthy people across ages. Germline lookup yields CDR1 MGHRA and CDR2 YSYEKL. The CDR3 loop spans 13 amino acids. V was pared by 6 bases and J by 4 bases, with 10 bases between. Primed by a sample-barcoded 5' primer and a J-beta primer mix, a second PCR proceeded for about 7 to 12 cycles. TCRdb fed the 5' RACE reads into MiXCR, producing one record per CDR3 protein. Of approximately 1.5 million distinct CDR3 sequences listed, almost 35% are singletons. This sequence joins TRBV4-1 and TRBJ2-1; D remains ambiguous. The TCR comes from a woman aged 25 to 39 in good health. The sequencing input was blood. In DNA form, the CDR3 reads TGCGCCAGCAGATCACGCAGTTACAATGAGCAGTTCTTC. This encodes CASRSRSYNEQFF.